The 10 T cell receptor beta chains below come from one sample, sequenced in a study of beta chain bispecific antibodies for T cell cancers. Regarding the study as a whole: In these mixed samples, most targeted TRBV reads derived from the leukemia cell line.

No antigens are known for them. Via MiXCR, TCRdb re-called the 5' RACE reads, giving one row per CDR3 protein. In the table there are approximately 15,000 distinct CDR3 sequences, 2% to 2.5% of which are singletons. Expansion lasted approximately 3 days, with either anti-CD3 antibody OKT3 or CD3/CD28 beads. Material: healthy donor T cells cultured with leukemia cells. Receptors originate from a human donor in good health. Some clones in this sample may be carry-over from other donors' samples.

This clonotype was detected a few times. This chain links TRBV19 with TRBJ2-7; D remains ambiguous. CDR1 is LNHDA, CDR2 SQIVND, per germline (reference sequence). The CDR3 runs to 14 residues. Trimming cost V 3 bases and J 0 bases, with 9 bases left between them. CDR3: CASSMASISYEQYF. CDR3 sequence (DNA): TGTGCCAGTAGTATGGCCTCTATCTCCTACGAGCAGTACTTC.

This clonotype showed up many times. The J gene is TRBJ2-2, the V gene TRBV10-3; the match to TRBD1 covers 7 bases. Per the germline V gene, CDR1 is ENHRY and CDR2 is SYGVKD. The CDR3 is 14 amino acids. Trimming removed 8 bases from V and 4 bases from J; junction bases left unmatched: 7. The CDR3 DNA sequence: TGTGCCATCCTTGCAGGGGGTAGCACCGGGGAGCTGTTTTTT. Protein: CAILAGGSTGELFF.

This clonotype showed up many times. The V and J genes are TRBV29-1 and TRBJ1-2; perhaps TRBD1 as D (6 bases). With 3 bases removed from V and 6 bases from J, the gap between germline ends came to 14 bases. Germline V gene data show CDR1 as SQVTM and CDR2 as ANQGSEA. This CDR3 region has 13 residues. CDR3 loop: CSVDHQGSHGYTF. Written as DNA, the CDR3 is TGCAGCGTTGACCACCAGGGGTCTCATGGCTACACCTTC.

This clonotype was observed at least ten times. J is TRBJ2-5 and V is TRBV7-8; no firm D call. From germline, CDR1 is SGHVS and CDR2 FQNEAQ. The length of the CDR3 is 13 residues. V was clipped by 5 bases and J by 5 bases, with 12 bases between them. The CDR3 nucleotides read TGTGCCAGCAGCCATTACAGAGCGGAGACCCAGTACTTC. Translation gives CASSHYRAETQYF.

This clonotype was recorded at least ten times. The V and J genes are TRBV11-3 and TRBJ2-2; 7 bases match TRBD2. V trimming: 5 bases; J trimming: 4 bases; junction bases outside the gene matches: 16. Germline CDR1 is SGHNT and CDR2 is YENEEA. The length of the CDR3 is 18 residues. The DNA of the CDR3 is TGTGCCAGCAGCCCCCCCGGGCCAGGGACTACTGCCACCGGGGAGCTGTTTTTT. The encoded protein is CASSPPGPGTTATGELFF.

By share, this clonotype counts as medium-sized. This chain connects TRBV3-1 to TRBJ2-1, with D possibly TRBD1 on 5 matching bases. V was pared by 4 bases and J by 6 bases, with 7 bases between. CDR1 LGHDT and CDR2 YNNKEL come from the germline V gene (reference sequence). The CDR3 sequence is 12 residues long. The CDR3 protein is CASSPDSNEQFF. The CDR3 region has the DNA TGTGCCAGCAGCCCTGACAGCAATGAGCAGTTCTTC.

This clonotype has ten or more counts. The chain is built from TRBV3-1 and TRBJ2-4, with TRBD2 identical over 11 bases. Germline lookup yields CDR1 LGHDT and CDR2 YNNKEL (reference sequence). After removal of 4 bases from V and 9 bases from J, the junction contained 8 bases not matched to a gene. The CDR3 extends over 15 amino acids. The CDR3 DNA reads TGTGCCAGCAGCCCCGGGACTAGCGGCTCCTTCATTCAGTACTTC. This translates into CASSPGTSGSFIQYF.

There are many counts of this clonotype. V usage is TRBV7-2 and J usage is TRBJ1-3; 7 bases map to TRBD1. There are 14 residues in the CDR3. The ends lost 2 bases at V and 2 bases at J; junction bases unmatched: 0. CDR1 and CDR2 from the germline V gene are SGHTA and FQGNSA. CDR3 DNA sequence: TGTGCCAGCAGCTTACAGGGGGCTGGAAACACCATATATTTT. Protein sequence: CASSLQGAGNTIYF.

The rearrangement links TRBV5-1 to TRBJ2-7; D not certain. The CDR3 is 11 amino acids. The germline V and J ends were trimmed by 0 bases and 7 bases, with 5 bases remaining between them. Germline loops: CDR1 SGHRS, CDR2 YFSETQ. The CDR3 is CASSLVGEQYF. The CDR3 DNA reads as TGCGCCAGCAGCTTGGTGGGGGAGCAGTACTTC.

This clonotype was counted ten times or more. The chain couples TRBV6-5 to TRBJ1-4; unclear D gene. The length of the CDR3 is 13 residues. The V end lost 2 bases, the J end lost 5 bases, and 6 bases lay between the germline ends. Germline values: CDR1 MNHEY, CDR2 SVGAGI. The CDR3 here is CASSYRRNEKLFF. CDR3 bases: TGTGCCAGCAGTTACCGCCGAAATGAAAAACTGTTTTTT.